The source of this T cell receptor (beta chain) is a study of CD8+ T cells in alopecia areata. Following extraction, RNA underwent reverse transcription to cDNA, which served as the sequencing template. Sequencing was performed with immunoSEQ multiplex PCR; in TCRdb, only in-frame clones are kept and a portion is missing. The sample lists tens of thousands of clones, around half occurring once. Study-wide findings and caveats: Scalp samples also yield sequences from resident alphabeta T cells of normal skin.

CD4+ cells underwent sorting into CD25+CD127- cells for five patients. As for this clone: Antigen unknown.

CDR3 length: 16 residues. V dropped 0 bases and J dropped 7 bases, with 15 bases sitting between them. Germline V CDR1 and CDR2: SGHTA, FQGTGA. Sequencing was done on a sample of CD4+ Tregs sorted from blood. The J gene is TRBJ2-2, the V gene TRBV7-3; D is ambiguous. This clonotype was sampled from a human donor with alopecia areata. Here the CDR3 DNA reads TGTGCCAGCAGCTTAACGTTCTCCATGGACCACGGGGAGCTGTTTTTT. This translates into CASSLTFSMDHGELFF.